The present T cell receptor beta chain was sequenced within a study of shared clonotypes between healthy human individuals. Study at large: Donors consisted of a couple of women and three men between 18 and 49.

CD8 cells regarded as naive lacked CD45RO, were positively chosen for CCR7, and omitted terminally differentiated effector memory CD45RA+ cells. Several immunoSEQ plates held equal portions of the genomic DNA taken from each subset. Clones were read by immunoSEQ multiplex PCR, and TCRdb kept only the in-frame ones, dropping some. Among about 680,000 clones listed, about 91% were seen once. General observations from the study: In general, naive subsets displayed greater estimated richness than memory subsets did. Sequencing depth was expected to influence donor clonotype sharing.

This CDR3 spans 14 amino acids. Germline CDR1 reads MGHRA; CDR2 reads YSYEKL. V shed 4 bases and J 2 bases; nucleotides not matched to a gene: 5. A note on this clone: The antigen is not known.

Material for sequencing was naive CD8+ T cells sorted from blood. This clonotype was sampled from a man aged 25 to 40 in good health. The rearrangement uses TRBV4-1 and TRBJ2-7, with 7 bases matching TRBD1. CDR3 in amino acids: CASSLRDSTYEQYF. The CDR3 DNA reads TGCGCCAGCAGCCTCCGGGACAGTACCTACGAGCAGTACTTC.